This T cell receptor beta chain was found in a study of OX40 agonist ivuxolimab in advanced cancers. Clones were sequenced by immunoSEQ multiplex PCR, and TCRdb holds only the in-frame ones, with some missing. The table has about 90,000 clones, roughly 93% seen once. V gave up 1 base and J gave up 7 bases, with 10 bases separating them. From germline, CDR1 is MNHNS and CDR2 SASEGT. CDR3 length: 13 residues. The clonotype was recovered from an adult with an advanced solid tumor such as melanoma, head and neck, liver or kidney cancer. The sequencing used CD4+ or CD8+ T cells sorted from blood, collected in a trial of the OX40 agonist ivuxolimab. The J gene is TRBJ2-5, the V gene TRBV6-1; D unclear. The CDR3 here is CASSEDTKVTQYF. The CDR3, as DNA: TGTGCCAGCAGTGAAGATACTAAGGTGACCCAGTACTTC.